One and the same sample provided the 31 T cell receptor beta chains below, sequenced in a study of shared clonotypes between healthy human individuals. Some clones are missing from TCRdb's copy, which holds only in-frame ones; the method was immunoSEQ multiplex PCR. This table holds some 2,000,000 clones, roughly 94% found once. Sequencing input: naive CD4+ T cells sorted from blood. Subset specified: CD45RA+ positively selected. The receptors stem from a man aged 18 to 30 in good health.

The rearrangement uses TRBV7-9 and TRBJ2-5; TRBD1 aligns across 7 bases. This CDR3 contains 11 residues. Germline V CDR1 and CDR2: SEHNR, FQNEAQ (reference sequence). The junction had 5 bases not matched to a gene; V was cut back by 11 bases and J by 5 bases. CDR3 bases: TGTGCCGCAGGCAGGGGGGAGACCCAGTACTTC. Protein sequence: CAAGRGETQYF. Filled out from reference TRBV7-9 and TRBJ2-5, the complete variable domain reads DTGVSQNPRHKITKRGQNVTFRCDPISEHNRLYWYRQTLGQGPEFLTYFQNEAQLEKSRLLSDRFSAERPKGSFSTLEIQRTEQGDSAMYLCAAGRGETQYFGPGTRLLVL.

In DNA, the CDR3 is TGTGCCAGCAGTTCTCGGGGATTAGGAGAGACCCAGTACTTC. Its protein product is CASSSRGLGETQYF. The chain uses TRBV28 and TRBJ2-5; a weak D match, TRBD2 (5 bases). The V end lost 4 bases, the J end lost 4 bases, and 13 bases lay between the germline ends. The CDR3 contains 14 residues. Looked up from germline, CDR1 is MDHEN and CDR2 is SYDVKM. Variable domain in full (rest from reference TRBV28 and TRBJ2-5): DVKVTQSSRYLVKRTGEKVFLECVQDMDHENMFWYRQDPGLGLRLIYFSYDVKMKEKGDIPEGYSVSREKKERFSLILESASTNQTSMYLCASSSRGLGETQYFGPGTRLLVL.

The rearrangement uses TRBV21-1 and TRBJ2-7; the D call in the table, TRBD1, was not verified against the DNA. TRBV21-1 is a known pseudogene. The CDR3 covers 14 residues. The CDR3, as DNA: TGTGCCAGCAGCAAAGAGACAGCGACCTACGAGCAGTACTTC. As protein: CASSKETATYEQYF.

Points on this clone: The same CDR3 also results from other DNA sequences found in this sample. V is TRBV5-1 and J is TRBJ2-5; D is unclear. The CDR3 consists of 13 residues. Trimming stripped 0 bases from V and 1 base from J, with 4 bases between. The germline V gene encodes CDR1 SGHRS and CDR2 YFSETQ. CDR3 sequence (DNA): TGCGCCAGCAGCTTGGTTCTCCAAGAGACCCAGTACTTC. Its translation: CASSLVLQETQYF.

This sequence joins TRBV27 and TRBJ2-7; 8 bases fit TRBD1. The CDR3 extends over 13 amino acids. Per germline, CDR1 MNHEY and CDR2 SMNVEV (reference sequence). The ends lost 3 bases at V and 7 bases at J; junction bases unmatched: 5. Written as DNA, the CDR3 is TGTGCCAGCAGTTTCGACAGGGGTTGGGAGCAGTACTTC. This gives the protein CASSFDRGWEQYF.

CDR3 loop: CASSFGLAGDEQYF. The DNA for the CDR3 is TGTGCCAGCAGCTTCGGACTAGCAGGGGACGAGCAGTACTTC. The chain recombines TRBV7-2 with TRBJ2-7; 8 nucleotides agree with TRBD2. The junction had 6 bases not matched to a gene; V was cut back by 3 bases and J by 5 bases. The CDR3 totals 14 residues. Germline lookup yields CDR1 SGHTA and CDR2 FQGNSA.

The rearrangement joins TRBV4-1 to TRBJ2-7; D remains ambiguous. The ends were cut back, 3 bases at V and 3 bases at J, with 15 bases in the middle. The CDR3 spans 15 residues. CDR1 is MGHRA, CDR2 YSYEKL, per germline. The CDR3 protein is CASSHPGKLSYEQYF. As DNA, the CDR3 is TGCGCCAGCAGCCACCCAGGAAAACTTAGCTACGAGCAGTACTTC.

This clone was counted a few times. V and J are TRBV2 and TRBJ1-5; 7 bases are a match to TRBD1. The ends lost 6 bases at V and 0 bases at J; junction bases unmatched: 5. This CDR3 has 15 residues. Germline lookup yields CDR1 SNHLY and CDR2 FYNNEI. The CDR3 DNA is TGTGCCAGCAGCGCGGGACAGACTAGCAATCAGCCCCAGCATTTT. Protein sequence: CASSAGQTSNQPQHF.

This clone was counted a single time. J is TRBJ2-3 and V is TRBV6-1; 10 bases agree with TRBD1. This CDR3 spans 13 amino acids. V lost 7 bases and J lost 3; bases outside the gene matches: 1. Germline values: CDR1 MNHNS, CDR2 SASEGT. The CDR3 region is CASKGQGTDTQYF. CDR3 DNA: TGTGCCAGCAAGGGACAGGGGACAGATACGCAGTATTTT.

V and J are TRBV7-8 and TRBJ2-3; perhaps TRBD2 as D (6 bases). Germline CDR1 and CDR2: SGHVS and FQNEAQ. The CDR3 consists of 14 residues. Trimming stripped 7 bases from V and 1 base from J, with 12 bases between. The CDR3 nucleotides are TGTGCCAGCACCTTGAGGGAGGGCACAGATACGCAGTATTTT. This sequence encodes CASTLREGTDTQYF.

The genes are TRBV7-9 and TRBJ1-2; 11 bases match TRBD1. Germline CDR1 and CDR2: SEHNR and FQNEAQ (reference sequence). After removal of 4 bases from V and 6 bases from J, the junction contained 4 bases not matched to a gene. The CDR3 extends over 14 amino acids. In nucleotides, the CDR3 is TGTGCCAGCAGCTGGACAGGGGGCGCAAATGGCTACACCTTC. This gives the protein CASSWTGGANGYTF.

The V and J genes are TRBV25-1 and TRBJ2-2, with TRBD2 identical over 8 bases. V lost 5 bases and J lost 4; bases outside the gene matches: 9. Per the germline V gene, CDR1 is MGHDK and CDR2 is SYGVNS. The CDR3 consists of 16 residues. CDR3 sequence (DNA): TGTGCCAGCAGTCGGAGCGGGAGTGGCGGCACCGGGGAGCTGTTTTTT. Translation gives CASSRSGSGGTGELFF.

V and J are TRBV6-5 and TRBJ2-3, with 11 bases lining up with TRBD1. The V and J ends lost 4 bases and 4 bases, in that order; junction bases with no gene match: 4. The CDR3 totals 15 residues. CDR1 is MNHEY and CDR2 is SVGAGI in the germline V gene. The CDR3 loop reads CASSSRTGGSDTQYF. The CDR3 DNA is TGTGCCAGCAGTTCGCGGACAGGGGGCTCAGATACGCAGTATTTT.

This clone was counted a single time. This rearrangement joins TRBV5-6 to TRBJ1-2; TRBD1 agrees at 7 bases. The CDR3 is 14 amino acids. Trimming removed 3 bases from V and 2 bases from J; junction bases left unmatched: 4. Looked up from germline, CDR1 is SGHDT and CDR2 is YYEEEE. CDR3: CASSSVTGNYGYTF. The CDR3 region has the DNA TGTGCCAGCAGCTCAGTGACAGGGAACTATGGCTACACCTTC.

This chain joins TRBV6-5 and TRBJ1-1; maybe TRBD1 (6 bases). The CDR3 runs to 12 residues. V lost 5 bases, J lost 5 bases, and 9 bases lay in between. Germline V CDR1 and CDR2: MNHEY, SVGAGI. This CDR3 reads CASSNTGTEAFF. CDR3 nucleotides: TGTGCCAGCAGTAACACAGGGACTGAAGCTTTCTTT.

Comment on this clone: Within the sample, other DNA sequences also encode this same CDR3. V and J are TRBV5-4 and TRBJ2-3; no definite D call. The germline V and J ends were trimmed by 2 bases and 0 bases, with 4 bases remaining between them. CDR1 SGHNT and CDR2 YYREEE come from the germline V gene (reference sequence). This CDR3 is built from 13 residues. The CDR3 sequence is CASSLTSTDTQYF. The CDR3 DNA sequence: TGTGCCAGCAGCTTAACTAGCACAGATACGCAGTATTTT.

The rearrangement joins TRBV5-1 to TRBJ2-5, with a weak D call TRBD1 (6 bases). The germline gives CDR1 SGHRS, CDR2 YFSETQ. The V gene lost 6 bases and the J gene lost 1 base, with 16 bases spanning the gap. The CDR3 is 15 amino acids. CDR3 residues: CASTEGTGPQETQYF. The CDR3 DNA follows: TGCGCCAGCACCGAGGGTACAGGGCCCCAAGAGACCCAGTACTTC.

This clone was seen a single time. The chain links TRBV27 to TRBJ2-5; tentative D call: TRBD1 (6 bases). Trimming stripped 1 base from V and 1 base from J, with 16 bases between. This CDR3 spans 17 amino acids. Germline V gene lookup returns CDR1 MNHEY and CDR2 SMNVEV (reference sequence). The CDR3 region has the DNA TGTGCCAGCAGTTTATTTCGCAGGGGCCGCTTCCAAGAGACCCAGTACTTC. Protein product: CASSLFRRGRFQETQYF.

The chain recombines TRBV6-5 with TRBJ2-7; the D is unclear. This CDR3 is built from 13 residues. V lost 2 bases and J 7 bases, leaving 12 bases between the germline ends. Germline V gene sequence: CDR1 MNHEY, CDR2 SVGAGI. In DNA, the CDR3 is TGTGCCAGCAGTTACCTACCTTCGCGAGAGCAGTACTTC. Amino acids: CASSYLPSREQYF.

This chain connects TRBV19 to TRBJ1-5, with TRBD1 identical over 7 bases. CDR3 size: 16 residues. The J segment lost 4 bases and the V segment lost 5 bases, leaving 11 bases of the junction unmatched. Germline loops: CDR1 LNHDA, CDR2 SQIVND (reference sequence). DNA for the CDR3: TGTGCCAGTAGTTCGCTACGGGGACAGCAGAATCAGCCCCAGCATTTT. Amino acid sequence: CASSSLRGQQNQPQHF.

This CDR3 reads CASGQLRRTGDSGNTIYF. DNA of the CDR3: TGTGCCAGCGGCCAGTTAAGACGGACAGGGGACTCTGGAAACACCATATATTTT. V and J are TRBV2 and TRBJ1-3, with TRBD1 matching over 9 bases. In germline, CDR1 is SNHLY, CDR2 FYNNEI. The CDR3 totals 18 residues. V dropped 8 bases and J dropped 0; count of bases not matched to a gene: 14.

The chain is built from TRBV7-2 and TRBJ2-1; 8 nucleotides line up with TRBD2. The J segment lost 1 base and the V segment lost 1 base, leaving 3 bases of the junction unmatched. CDR1 and CDR2 (germline): SGHTA, FQGNSA. The CDR3 loop spans 16 amino acids. CDR3 amino acids: CASSLVSGKSYNEQFF. The CDR3 coding sequence is TGTGCCAGCAGCTTAGTTAGCGGGAAATCCTACAATGAGCAGTTCTTC.

Notes on this clone: Additional DNA sequences in this sample encode the identical CDR3. This sequence joins TRBV19 and TRBJ1-2; 8 nucleotides agree with TRBD1. This CDR3 is 14 amino acids long. CDR1 LNHDA and CDR2 SQIVND come from the germline V gene (reference sequence). V was pared by 5 bases and J by 5 bases, with 7 bases of the junction left unmatched. The CDR3 loop reads CASSPQGAGYGYTF. For the CDR3, the DNA is TGTGCCAGTAGTCCCCAGGGGGCAGGATATGGCTACACCTTC.

V is TRBV30 and J is TRBJ2-7; D not certain. Germline lookup yields CDR1 GTSNPN and CDR2 SVGIG (reference sequence). This CDR3 is built from 14 residues. With 2 bases removed from V and 3 bases from J, the gap between germline ends came to 14 bases. CDR3 coding DNA: TGTGCCTGGAGTCTTGGGCCAGTAAGCTACGAGCAGTACTTC. It specifies CAWSLGPVSYEQYF.

Of note for this clone: No DNA is shown, since the ends of the CDR3 on it are uncertain; the CDR3 is the one TCRdb lists. The V call is TRBV12-2, the J call TRBJ2-7; the table's D call, TRBD2, was not checked against the DNA. TRBV12-2 is a recognized pseudogene. The CDR3 region is 17 residues in length, termini included. The CDR3 here is CASRLVVASGSLYEQYF.

The chain uses TRBV21-1 and TRBJ1-2. TRBV21-1 is a known pseudogene. This CDR3 is built from 13 residues. The CDR3 sequence: CASSKSGYYGYTF. Written as DNA, the CDR3 is TGTGCCAGCAGCAAATCCGGGTACTATGGCTACACCTTC.

The V call is TRBV21-1, the J call TRBJ1-5. TRBV21-1 is a recognized pseudogene. CDR3 length equals 16 residues. The CDR3 coding sequence is TGTGCCAGCAGCCCCGAGGCCGGAGGGGTCAATCAGCCCCAGCATTTT. It translates to CASSPEAGGVNQPQHF.

Of note for this clone: Additional DNA sequences in this sample encode the identical CDR3. V usage is TRBV7-2 and J usage is TRBJ1-4; tentative D call: TRBD1 (6 bases). Germline V gene data show CDR1 as SGHTA and CDR2 as FQGNSA. The CDR3 totals 14 residues. Deletions cut 5 bases from V and 7 bases from J, with 14 bases between. CDR3 residues: CASSSGTRGEKLFF. The CDR3 bases are TGTGCCAGCAGCAGCGGGACAAGGGGTGAAAAACTGTTTTTT.

This chain links TRBV7-9 with TRBJ1-2; D uncertain. The germline gives CDR1 SEHNR, CDR2 FQNEAQ (reference sequence). Trimming removed 3 bases at V and 5 bases at J, with 10 bases between. The CDR3 spans 13 residues. CDR3 sequence reads: CASSFPRRYGYTF. The CDR3 DNA sequence: TGTGCCAGCAGCTTTCCCCGCAGATATGGCTACACCTTC.

J is TRBJ2-3 and V is TRBV13; 10 bases align to TRBD2. Germline V gene data show CDR1 as PRHDT and CDR2 as FYEKMQ (reference sequence). V was clipped by 5 bases and J by 5 bases; unmatched bases: 7. The length of the CDR3 is 15 residues. CDR3 sequence: CASSPSGSGGDTQYF. The DNA of the CDR3 is TGTGCCAGCAGCCCTAGCGGGAGTGGTGGAGATACGCAGTATTTT.

The V gene is TRBV5-3, the J gene TRBJ2-5; D tentatively fits TRBD1 or TRBD2 (6 bases each). TRBV5-3 is given ORF status, its function remaining uncertain. There are 14 residues in the CDR3. V gave up 2 bases and J gave up 4 bases, with 12 bases separating them. The CDR3 loop is CARSFRGRRETQYF. CDR3 sequence (DNA): TGTGCCAGAAGCTTCCGGGGGCGGCGAGAGACCCAGTACTTC.